Listed here are 10 T cell receptor beta chains from one sample, sequenced in a study of blood T cell repertoires in COVID-19. This table comes from immunoSEQ multiplex PCR, and its TCRdb copy is limited to in-frame clones, with some not included. The sample has around 310,000 clones; 90% are singletons. The sequenced material came from peripheral blood. These receptors were taken from a woman aged 40-49 years with COVID-19, enrolled during active disease.

The chain couples TRBV18 to TRBJ2-3; D not certain. Germline CDR1 and CDR2: KGHSH and LQKENI. The ends were cut back, 3 bases at V and 0 bases at J, with 4 bases in the middle. The CDR3 is made up of 13 amino acids. Written as DNA, the CDR3 is TGTGCCAGCTCACCCAAAAGCACAGATACGCAGTATTTT. Protein product: CASSPKSTDTQYF.

The chain employs TRBV27 and TRBJ2-5; the match to TRBD2 covers 10 bases. Germline CDR1 is MNHEY and CDR2 is SMNVEV (reference sequence). Trimming cost V 5 bases and J 5 bases; bases outside gene matches: 8. The CDR3 is made up of 15 amino acids. The CDR3 loop reads CASSPRLAGFETQYF. In DNA form, the CDR3 reads TGTGCCAGCAGTCCTAGACTAGCGGGTTTTGAGACCCAGTACTTC.

This chain uses TRBV2 with TRBJ1-4, with D possibly TRBD1 on 5 matching bases. This CDR3 has 13 amino acids. Trimming pared 3 bases from V and 10 bases from J, leaving 12 bases between. Germline CDR1 reads SNHLY; CDR2 reads FYNNEI. In nucleotides, the CDR3 is TGTGCCAGCAGTGAGTACAGGAGGGGAAAACTGTTTTTT. Translation gives CASSEYRRGKLFF.

The chain couples TRBV4-3 to TRBJ2-1; D is ambiguous. Per the germline V gene, CDR1 is LGHNA and CDR2 is YSLEER. The CDR3 runs to 14 residues. V was pared by 4 bases and J by 1 base, with 8 bases between. The CDR3 is CASSLRGSYNEQFF. The CDR3 DNA reads TGCGCCAGCAGCCTTCGCGGTTCCTACAATGAGCAGTTCTTC.

J is TRBJ2-7 and V is TRBV7-3, with 13 bases matching TRBD2. V was clipped by 4 bases and J by 5 bases; unmatched bases: 8. The CDR3 is 16 amino acids. Germline CDR1 is SGHTA and CDR2 is FQGTGA. The CDR3 reads CASSSRTSGGRNEQYF. In DNA form, the CDR3 reads TGTGCCAGCAGCTCCCGGACTAGCGGGGGTAGGAACGAGCAGTACTTC. The full variable domain, in which reference TRBV7-3 and TRBJ2-7 provide the parts outside the CDR3, is GAGVSQTPSNKVTEKGKYVELRCDPISGHTALYWYRQSLGQGPEFLIYFQGTGAADDSGLPNDRFFAVRPEGSVSTLKIQRTERGDSAVYLCASSSRTSGGRNEQYFGPGTRLTVT.

This rearrangement joins TRBV5-1 to TRBJ2-1; TRBD2 agrees at 8 bases. CDR3 length equals 15 residues. CDR1 is SGHRS, CDR2 YFSETQ, per germline. The junction had 6 bases not matched to a gene; V was cut back by 7 bases and J by 0 bases. The CDR3, as DNA: TGCGCCAGCCGCCGGGAGGGGAGCTCCTACAATGAGCAGTTCTTC. Amino acids: CASRREGSSYNEQFF. Full variable domain (remainder filled in from reference TRBV5-1 and TRBJ2-1): KAGVTQTPRYLIKTRGQQVTLSCSPISGHRSVSWYQQTPGQGLQFLFEYFSETQRNKGNFPGRFSGRQFSNSRSEMNVSTLELGDSALYLCASRREGSSYNEQFFGPGTRLTVL.

The chain couples TRBV28 to TRBJ2-2; TRBD1 matches 8 bases. Germline CDR1 MDHEN, CDR2 SYDVKM. Trimming at V came to 1 base and at J to 6 bases, leaving 1 base not matched to a gene. The CDR3 length is 14 residues. CDR3 sequence (DNA): TGTGCCAGCAGTTTATCAGGGGGCCCCGGGGAGCTGTTTTTT. Its translation is CASSLSGGPGELFF.

Worth noting for this clone: Other DNA sequences in this specimen translate into the identical CDR3. The chain's CDR3 is CASSPSSGANVLTF. The DNA for the CDR3 is TGTGCCAGCTCACCCAGCTCTGGGGCCAACGTCCTGACTTTC. The V gene is TRBV18, the J gene TRBJ2-6; D is unresolved. Looked up from germline, CDR1 is KGHSH and CDR2 is LQKENI. The CDR3 totals 14 residues. The V gene lost 3 bases and the J gene lost 0 bases, with 3 bases spanning the gap. Based on the CDR3 plus reference TRBV18 and TRBJ2-6, the full variable domain is NAGVMQNPRHLVRRRGQEARLRCSPMKGHSHVYWYRQLPEEGLKFMVYLQKENIIDESGMPKERFSAEFPKEGPSILRIQQVVRGDSAAYFCASSPSSGANVLTFGAGSRLTVL.

The genes are TRBV9 and TRBJ2-2; D may be TRBD2 (5 bases). The CDR3 contains 15 residues. The V end lost 0 bases, the J end lost 3 bases, and 9 bases lay between the germline ends. From germline, CDR1 is SGDLS and CDR2 YYNGEE. CDR3 region: CASSVGGVHTGELFF. For the CDR3, the DNA is TGTGCCAGCAGCGTAGGGGGAGTACACACCGGGGAGCTGTTTTTT.

This chain connects TRBV7-2 to TRBJ2-7, with unresolved D. The CDR3 contains 14 residues. Trimming cost V 0 bases and J 2 bases, with 8 bases left between them. Germline lookup yields CDR1 SGHTA and CDR2 FQGNSA. DNA of the CDR3: TGTGCCAGCAGCTTAGCGAGACATACCTACGAGCAGTACTTC. Translating gives CASSLARHTYEQYF.